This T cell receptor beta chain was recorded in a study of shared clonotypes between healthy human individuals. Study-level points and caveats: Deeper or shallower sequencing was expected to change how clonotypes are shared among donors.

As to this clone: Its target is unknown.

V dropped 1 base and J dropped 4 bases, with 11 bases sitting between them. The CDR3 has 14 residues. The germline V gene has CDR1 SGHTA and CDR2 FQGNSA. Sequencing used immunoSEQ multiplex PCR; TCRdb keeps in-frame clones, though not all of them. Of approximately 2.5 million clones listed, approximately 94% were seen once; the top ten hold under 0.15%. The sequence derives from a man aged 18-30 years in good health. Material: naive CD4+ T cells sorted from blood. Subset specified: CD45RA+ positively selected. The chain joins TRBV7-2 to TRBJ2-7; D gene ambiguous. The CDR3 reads CASSLVTQTYEQYF. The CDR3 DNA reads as TGTGCCAGCAGCTTAGTTACACAGACTTACGAGCAGTACTTC.